A single sample gave rise to the 17 T cell receptor beta chains below, sequenced in a study of Tregs in tolerant kidney transplant recipients. Sequenced by immunoSEQ multiplex PCR; TCRdb stores in-frame clones only, minus some. Its table lists around 33,000 clones. The starting material was CD8+ T cells from blood, obtained before the transplant. These receptors were taken from a human donor who received a combined kidney and bone marrow transplant.

About this clone itself: The read ends 3 residues before the CDR3 terminus; that terminus is restored from the germline J gene. The rearrangement links TRBV30 to TRBJ2-7, with 9 positions matching TRBD1. V lost 5 bases, J lost 3 bases, and 8 bases stayed unmatched. Germline V gene data show CDR1 as GTSNPN and CDR2 as SVGIG (reference sequence). The CDR3 covers 14 residues. The DNA read from the CDR3 is TGTGCCTGGGACCGGAACAGGGGGCTCTACGAG. It yields the protein CAWDRNRGLYE. The entire CDR3 is CAWDRNRGLYEQYF.

Incomplete CDR3 DNA: TGCGCCAGTCACACGACCCCGGGACAGGGGCCAGATACG. Amino acid sequence: CASHTTPGQGPDT. The entire CDR3 sequence reads CASHTTPGQGPDTQYF. J is TRBJ2-3 and V is TRBV5-1; 10 bases align to TRBD1. The read stops 3 residues short of the end of the CDR3; the missing end is completed from the germline J gene. This CDR3 has 16 residues. V gave up 8 bases and J gave up 4 bases; unmatched junction bases: 13. Per germline, CDR1 SGHRS and CDR2 YFSETQ.

For this clone: The read ends 3 residues shy of where the CDR3 ends; the end is completed using the germline J gene. The V call is TRBV30, the J call TRBJ2-7; 9 bases are a match to TRBD2. J gave up 3 bases and V 7 bases, and 1 base lay outside the gene matches. Germline V gene data show CDR1 as GTSNPN and CDR2 as SVGIG (reference sequence). The CDR3 spans 11 residues. The covered CDR3 bases are TGTGCCTATAGCGGGAGCTACGAG. This encodes CAYSGSYE. In full, the CDR3 is CAYSGSYEQYF.

The CDR3 region is CASSLVRVAGYTF. Incomplete CDR3 DNA: TGTGCCAGCAGCTTAGTCAGGGTGGCTGGC. This chain links TRBV5-6 with TRBJ1-2; weak D call: TRBD1 (5 bases). The CDR3 extends 3 residues past the end of the read, so its final part is completed from the germline J gene. Germline V lookup: CDR1 SGHDT, CDR2 YYEEEE. This CDR3 contains 13 residues. V dropped 2 bases and J dropped 7 bases, with 12 bases sitting between them.

Regarding this clone: The observed sequence ends 3 residues before the CDR3 terminus, with the missing tail filled in from the germline J gene. The rearrangement uses TRBV11-2 and TRBJ2-7, with D possibly matching TRBD2 (6 bases). V was pared by 5 bases and J by 6 bases, with 17 bases between. Germline V CDR1 and CDR2: SGHAT, FQNNGV. The CDR3 spans 14 residues. CDR3 DNA (partial): TGTGCCAGCAGCCCATATCGACTAGGTCTCGAG. Protein: CASSPYRLGLE. The full CDR3 is CASSPYRLGLEQYF.

Comment on this clone: Read data end 3 residues before the CDR3 end; the end is taken from the germline J gene. The V and J genes are TRBV19 and TRBJ1-2; possible D gene TRBD1, 6 bases. This CDR3 is built from 11 residues. CDR1 is LNHDA and CDR2 is SQIVND in the germline V gene (reference sequence). Trimming pared 5 bases from V and 7 bases from J, leaving 8 bases between. The CDR3 bases that were read are TGTGCCAGTAGTCCAGGGGCTGGC. Its protein product is CASSPGAG. The full CDR3 protein is CASSPGAGYTF.

Turning to this clone: The sequence runs out 3 residues before the end of the CDR3; the remainder is reconstructed from the germline J gene. The chain carries TRBV18 and TRBJ2-7; 8 positions match TRBD1. Germline V CDR1 and CDR2: KGHSH, LQKENI. Unmatched junction bases numbered 4, after V lost 0 bases and J lost 3 bases. The CDR3 is made up of 15 amino acids. The CDR3 protein is CASSPPGQVNYEQYF. The sequenced CDR3 bases are TGTGCCAGCTCACCACCGGGACAGGTGAACTACGAG. The full variable domain, its missing parts supplied by reference TRBV18 and TRBJ2-7, is NAGVMQNPRHLVRRRGQEARLRCSPMKGHSHVYWYRQLPEEGLKFMVYLQKENIIDESGMPKERFSAEFPKEGPSILRIQQVVRGDSAAYFCASSPPGQVNYEQYFGPGTRLTVT.

A remark on this clone: The read ends 3 residues before the CDR3 terminus; that terminus is restored from the germline J gene. This rearrangement joins TRBV18 to TRBJ1-1; 10 nucleotides match TRBD1. There are 18 residues in the CDR3. CDR1 and CDR2 from the germline V gene are KGHSH and LQKENI. Losses at the gene ends were 2 bases for V and 4 bases for J; bases not matched to a gene: 13. The CDR3 reads CASSPRWGQGKESTEAFF. Partial CDR3 DNA: TGTGCCAGCTCACCAAGGTGGGGACAGGGGAAAGAATCCACTGAA.

In regard to this clone: The missing CDR3 end, 3 residues past where the read stops, is filled in from the germline J gene. This chain connects TRBV19 to TRBJ2-3; the D is unclear. The CDR3 is 14 amino acids. V shed 4 bases and J shed 2 bases, with 10 bases lying between them. Germline loops: CDR1 LNHDA, CDR2 SQIVND (reference sequence). Here the CDR3 reads CASSNLTVTDTQYF. The CDR3 bases that were read are TGTGCCAGTAGTAACCTAACAGTCACAGATACG.

CDR3 in amino acids: CASSLTGGYEQYF. The CDR3 DNA, read in part, is TGTGCCAGCAGCTTGACAGGGGGCTACGAG. The gene calls are TRBV7-9 and TRBJ2-7; 9 bases agree with TRBD1. Read coverage stops 3 residues before the CDR3 terminus; the germline J gene supplies the remainder. CDR3 length equals 13 residues. Trimming took 3 bases from V and 3 from J; bases not matched to a gene: 0. Germline V gene sequence: CDR1 SEHNR, CDR2 FQNEAQ (reference sequence).

Details on this clone: The sequenced fragment ends 3 residues before the CDR3 boundary, so the rest is inferred from the germline J gene. The V call is TRBV5-1, the J call TRBJ2-1; 10 bases are a match to TRBD1. This CDR3 has 17 amino acids. CDR1 SGHRS and CDR2 YFSETQ come from the germline V gene. Trimming at V came to 0 bases and at J to 7 bases, leaving 10 bases not matched to a gene. This CDR3 is CASSLDPRDRGANEQFF. Incomplete CDR3 DNA: TGCGCCAGCAGCTTGGACCCCCGGGACAGGGGTGCGAATGAG.

Remarks on this clone: The read falls 3 residues short of the CDR3 end, and the missing part is taken from the germline J gene. The genes are TRBV20-1 and TRBJ2-1; D possibly corresponds to TRBD2 (5 bases). From germline, CDR1 is DFQATT and CDR2 SNEGSKA (reference sequence). The ends were cut back, 5 bases at V and 5 bases at J, with 22 bases in the middle. The CDR3 loop spans 16 amino acids. Incomplete CDR3 DNA: TGCAGTGCTTTACGAGAGGGCGAGGAACCGAACAATGAG. This encodes CSALREGEEPNNE. The whole CDR3 reads CSALREGEEPNNEQFF.

This clone registers medium-sized (0.01 to 0.1%) by frequency. The read ends 3 residues early relative to the CDR3; the germline J gene fills the gap. The V call is TRBV5-5, the J call TRBJ1-6; D might be TRBD1 (5 bases). Trimming cost V 0 bases and J 5 bases, with 9 bases left between them. Germline assignment: CDR1 SGHKS and CDR2 YYEKEE (reference sequence). This CDR3 has 15 residues. CDR3 DNA, as far as it was read: TGTGCCAGCAGCTTGGATGGGGCGAATAATTCACCC. This encodes CASSLDGANNSP. The whole CDR3 protein is CASSLDGANNSPLHF.

As to this clone: The read comes to an end 3 residues before the CDR3 does, leaving the germline J gene to fill in the end. The chain links TRBV18 to TRBJ2-3; D perhaps matches TRBD1 (6 bases). This CDR3 is built from 15 residues. The V gene's germline CDR1 is KGHSH and CDR2 LQKENI. Trimming removed 3 bases at V and 2 bases at J, with 12 bases between. The CDR3 is CASSPETGNTDTQYF. The sequenced CDR3 bases are TGTGCCAGCTCACCTGAAACAGGGAACACAGATACG.

Details on this clone: The DNA ends 3 residues before the CDR3 does, and the rest of the CDR3 is filled in from the germline J gene. The chain employs TRBV2 and TRBJ1-5, with TRBD1 matching over 7 bases. The germline CDR1 and CDR2 sequences are SNHLY and FYNNEI. The CDR3 runs to 17 residues. V lost 3 bases, J lost 2 bases, and 10 bases stayed unmatched. The sequenced part of the CDR3 DNA is TGTGCCAGCAGTGAGGGTCAGGGGGTGAGAGGCAATCAGCCC. This sequence encodes CASSEGQGVRGNQP. The CDR3 in full is CASSEGQGVRGNQPQHF.

In the case of this clone: The read halts 3 residues ahead of the CDR3 end, with the missing end drawn from the germline J gene. The genes are TRBV11-2 and TRBJ2-7; D is undetermined. The CDR3 length is 14 residues. Germline V gene sequence: CDR1 SGHAT, CDR2 FQNNGV. V shed 1 base and J shed 2 bases, with 9 bases lying between them. The CDR3 loop is CASSLARYTYEQYF. Partial CDR3 DNA: TGTGCCAGCAGCTTAGCCAGGTACACCTACGAG.

A remark on this clone: The read comes to an end 3 residues before the CDR3 does, leaving the germline J gene to fill in the end. This rearrangement joins TRBV20-1 to TRBJ1-2; D gene unclear. V lost 6 bases and J lost 5, with 7 bases in between. CDR3 length equals 10 residues. Germline V lookup: CDR1 DFQATT, CDR2 SNEGSKA (reference sequence). CDR3 DNA, as far as it was read: TGCAGTGCATTTTCGTATGGC. Translating it yields CSAFSYG. In full, the CDR3 reads CSAFSYGYTF.